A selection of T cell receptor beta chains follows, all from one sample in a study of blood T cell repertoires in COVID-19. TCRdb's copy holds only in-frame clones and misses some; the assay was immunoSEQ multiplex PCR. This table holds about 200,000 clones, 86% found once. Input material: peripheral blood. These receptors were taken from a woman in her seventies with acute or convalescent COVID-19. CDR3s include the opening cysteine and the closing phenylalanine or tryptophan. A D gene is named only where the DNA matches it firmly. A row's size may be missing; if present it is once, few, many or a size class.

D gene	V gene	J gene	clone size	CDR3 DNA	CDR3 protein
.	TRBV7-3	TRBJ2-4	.	TGTGCCAGCAGCTCTAGGAATCATGGTATTCAGTACTTC	CASSSRNHGIQYF
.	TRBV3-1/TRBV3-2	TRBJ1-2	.	TGTGCCAGCAGCTTCCGTGATGGAGGGAGGGATGGCTACACCTTC	CASSFRDGGRDGYTF
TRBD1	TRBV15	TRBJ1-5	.	TGTGCCACCAGCAGACTAAGACAGGGGAGCAATCAGCCCCAGCATTTT	CATSRLRQGSNQPQHF
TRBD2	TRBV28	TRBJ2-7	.	TGTGCCAGCAGTCTAGGCACCTTAGGACTAGCGGGAGCTTACGAGCAGTACTTC	CASSLGTLGLAGAYEQYF
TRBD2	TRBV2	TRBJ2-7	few	TGTGCCAGCAGCGGGGGGATGTACGAGCAGTACTTC	CASSGGMYEQYF
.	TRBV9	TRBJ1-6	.	TGTGCCAGCGGCCATTTAAATTCACCCCTCCACTTT	CASGHLNSPLHF
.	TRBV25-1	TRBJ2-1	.	TGTGCCAGCAGTCTTACTAATGAGCAGTTCTTC	CASSLTNEQFF
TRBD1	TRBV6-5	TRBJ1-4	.	TGTGCCAGCAGTTTCGGACAGGGAAAACTGTTTTTT	CASSFGQGKLFF
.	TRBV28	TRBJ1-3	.	TGTGCCAGCAGTGGCGGCGCTTTCTCTGGAAACACCATATATTTT	CASSGGAFSGNTIYF
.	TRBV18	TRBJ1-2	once	TGTGCCAGCTCACCCCAGGGAATCCCACGGTATGGCTACACCTTC	CASSPQGIPRYGYTF
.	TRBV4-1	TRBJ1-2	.	TGCGCCAGCAGCCAAGTAAACAGGGACTATGGCTACACCTTC	CASSQVNRDYGYTF
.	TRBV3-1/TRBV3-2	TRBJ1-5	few	TGTGCCAGCAGCCGTGACAGATATCAGCCCCAGCATTTT	CASSRDRYQPQHF
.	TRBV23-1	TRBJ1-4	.	TGCGCCAGCAGTCAATTTGAGGGCACGGGTAATGAAAAACTGTTTTTT	CASSQFEGTGNEKLFF
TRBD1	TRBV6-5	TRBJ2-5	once	TGTGCCAGCAGTAGCGACAGGGGTGTGACCCAGTACTTC	CASSSDRGVTQYF
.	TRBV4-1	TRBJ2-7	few	TGCGCCAGCAGCCAAGTCCGGGACATTGCCTACGAGCAGTACTTC	CASSQVRDIAYEQYF
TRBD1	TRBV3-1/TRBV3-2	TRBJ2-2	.	TGTGCCAGCAGATCCACAGGGGGCAACACCGGGGAGCTGTTTTTT	CASRSTGGNTGELFF
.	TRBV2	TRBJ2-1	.	TGTGCCAGCTGTCCACTCGGGTTCAACAATGAGCAGTTCTTC	CASCPLGFNNEQFF
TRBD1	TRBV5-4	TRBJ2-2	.	TGTGCCAGCAGCTTGCTAGGGGGCGGCACCGGGGAGCTGTTTTTT	CASSLLGGGTGELFF
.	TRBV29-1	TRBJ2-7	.	TGCAGCGTTGCCCCTCGAACGGGTACCTACGAGCAGTACTTC	CSVAPRTGTYEQYF
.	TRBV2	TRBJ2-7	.	TGTGCCAGTCCCAATGGATTGACAGGCCCTTACGAGCAGTACTTC	CASPNGLTGPYEQYF
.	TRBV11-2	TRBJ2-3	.	TGTGCCAGCAGCTTAGATCTTAGAGGCTTCGAGGGAGATACGCAGTATTTT	CASSLDLRGFEGDTQYF
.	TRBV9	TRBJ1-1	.	TGTGCCAGCAGCGTAGCGGGGTACACTGAAGCTTTCTTT	CASSVAGYTEAFF
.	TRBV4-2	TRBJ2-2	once	TGTGCCAGCAGCCAAGCCGACAGAGCGTCGAACACCGGGGAGCTGTTTTTT	CASSQADRASNTGELFF
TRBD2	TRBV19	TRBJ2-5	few	TGTGCCAGTAGTATACTAGCGGGAGAGACCCAGTACTTC	CASSILAGETQYF
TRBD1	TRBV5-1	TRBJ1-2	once	TGCGCCAGCAGCGCCCGGGACAGCACCGCTAACTATGGCTACACCTTC	CASSARDSTANYGYTF
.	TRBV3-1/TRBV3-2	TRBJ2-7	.	TGTGCCAGCAGCACCACTCCCCAGGGCTACGAGCAGTACTTC	CASSTTPQGYEQYF
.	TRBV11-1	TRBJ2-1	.	TGTGCCAGCAGCCCCCGCAATGAGCAGTTCTTC	CASSPRNEQFF
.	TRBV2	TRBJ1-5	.	TGTGCCAGCAGGGGACGACAGGGCAATCAGCCCCAGCATTTT	CASRGRQGNQPQHF
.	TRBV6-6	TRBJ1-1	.	TGTGCCAGCGGCGAACGGGGACGGGGGGACACTGAAGCTTTCTTT	CASGERGRGDTEAFF
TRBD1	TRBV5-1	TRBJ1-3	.	TGCGCCAGCAGCCCGGGACAGGTTAACACCATATATTTT	CASSPGQVNTIYF
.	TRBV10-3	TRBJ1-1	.	TGTGCCATCAGTCCCGGACGAGGAGGAACTGAAGCTTTCTTT	CAISPGRGGTEAFF
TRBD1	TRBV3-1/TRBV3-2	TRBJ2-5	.	TGTGCCAGCAGCCTTGCTGGACAGGGGCAAGAGACCCAGTACTTC	CASSLAGQGQETQYF
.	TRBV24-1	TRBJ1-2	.	TGTGCCACCAGTTCGACAGTTAACTATGGCTACACCTTC	CATSSTVNYGYTF
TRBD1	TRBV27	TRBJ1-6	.	TGTGCCAGCAGTCCAGACACGGGACAGGGAAATTCACCCCTCCACTTT	CASSPDTGQGNSPLHF
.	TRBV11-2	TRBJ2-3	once	TGTGCCAGCAGCTTAGGGAGACAGGACCGCACAGATACGCAGTATTTT	CASSLGRQDRTDTQYF
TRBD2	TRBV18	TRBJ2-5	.	TGTGCCAGCTCACCACAACAAGCGGGAGGCGGGGAGACCCAGTACTTC	CASSPQQAGGGETQYF
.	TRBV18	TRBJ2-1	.	TGTGCCAGCTCACCCGGGAGACAGTACAATGAGCAGTTCTTC	CASSPGRQYNEQFF
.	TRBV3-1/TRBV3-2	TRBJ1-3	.	TGTGCCAGCAGCCAAGGGCCAGGTCCTGGAAACACCATATATTTT	CASSQGPGPGNTIYF
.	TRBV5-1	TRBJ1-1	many	TGCGCCAGCAGCTTCGACATGAACACTGAAGCTTTCTTT	CASSFDMNTEAFF
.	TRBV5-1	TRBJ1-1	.	TGCGCCAGCAGCTTGAAGACAGTTGTATACACTGAAGCTTTCTTT	CASSLKTVVYTEAFF
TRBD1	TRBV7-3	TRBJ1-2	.	TGTGCCAGCAGCCTAGACAGGGAACATGGCTACACCTTC	CASSLDREHGYTF
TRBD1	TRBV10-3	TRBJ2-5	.	TGTGCCACCGGGACAGCAGAGACCCAGTACTTC	CATGTAETQYF
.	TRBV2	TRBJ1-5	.	TGTGCCAGCAGTGAGGTGGGCAGAGGCAATCAGCCCCAGCATTTT	CASSEVGRGNQPQHF
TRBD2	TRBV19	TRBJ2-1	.	TGTGCCAGTAGCGATATGCCGGGACTAGCGGGCGGGATGAATGAGCAGTTCTTC	CASSDMPGLAGGMNEQFF
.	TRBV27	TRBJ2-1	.	TGTGCCAGCAGTGCCCAGCGGAACTACAATGAGCAGTTCTTC	CASSAQRNYNEQFF
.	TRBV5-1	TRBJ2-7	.	TGCGCCAGCAGCTCCGGGACACCCTACGAGCAGTACTTC	CASSSGTPYEQYF
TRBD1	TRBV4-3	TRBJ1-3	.	TGCGCCAGCAGCAACAGAGACAGGGGAAACGGAAACACCATATATTTT	CASSNRDRGNGNTIYF
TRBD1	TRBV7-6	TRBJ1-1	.	TGTGCCAGCAGCCGACAGGGCCCGAACACTGAAGCTTTCTTT	CASSRQGPNTEAFF
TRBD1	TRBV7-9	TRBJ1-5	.	TGTGCCAGCAGCCAGACAGGGGCCAATCAGCCCCAGCATTTT	CASSQTGANQPQHF
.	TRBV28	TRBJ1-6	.	TGTGCCAGCAGTTTATCCCAACAGGGAGGGTTGGGTTCACCCCTCCACTTT	CASSLSQQGGLGSPLHF
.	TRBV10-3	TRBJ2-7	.	TGTGCCATCAGGGATGAGCGGACCAAAGCCTACGAGCAGTACTTC	CAIRDERTKAYEQYF
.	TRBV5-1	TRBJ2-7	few	TGCGCCAGCAGCTTGGCGACAGACTCCTACGAGCAGTACTTC	CASSLATDSYEQYF
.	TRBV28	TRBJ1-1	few	TGTGCCAGCAGGTTCGGTCCAGGGGCAAACACTGAAGCTTTCTTT	CASRFGPGANTEAFF
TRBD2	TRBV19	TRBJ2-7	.	TGTGCCAGTAGTATAGACCCAGCGGGAGTCTACGAGCAGTACTTC	CASSIDPAGVYEQYF